This is a list of T cell receptor beta chains from one sample in a study of T cell changes during pregnancy in multiple sclerosis. TCRdb's table, derived via immunoSEQ multiplex PCR, lists solely in-frame clones and lacks some. The profile shows around 40,000 clones, roughly 90% of them singletons. Sample: CD4+ T cells from peripheral blood mononuclear cells, taken in the second trimester of pregnancy. These receptors came from a female donor with multiple sclerosis, enrolled in a pregnancy study. Both conserved end residues are part of each CDR3. A D gene is named only where the DNA matches it firmly. Size is stated for part of the rows, as once, few or many counts, or as a class when the clone is expanded.

>TRBD2|TRBJ2-2|TRBV30|.
TGTGCCTCCTCTAGCGGACTCACCGGGGAGCTGTTTTTT
CASSSGLTGELFF
>TRBD2|TRBJ2-7|TRBV5-1|.
TGCGCCAGCAGCTTGGGGATTGGGGAGGGAGCCTACGAGCAGTACTTC
CASSLGIGEGAYEQYF
>TRBD1|TRBJ2-7|TRBV30|.
TGTGCCTGGAGTGTACAGGGGTACGAGCAGTACTTC
CAWSVQGYEQYF
>.|TRBJ1-2|TRBV19|.
TGTGCCACCCAGGGGAACTATGGCTACACCTTC
CATQGNYGYTF
>.|TRBJ1-4|TRBV6-1|.
TGTGCCAGCAGTGAGGGGAGGAGGATAGGACTTACCGAAAAACTGTTTTTT
CASSEGRRIGLTEKLFF
>.|TRBJ1-1|TRBV7-2|.
TGTGCCAGCAGCTTAGCTCGGGGGGGGGAAGCTTTCTTT
CASSLARGGEAFF
>TRBD1|TRBJ2-3|TRBV30|.
TGTGCCTGGAGTGTTGGACAGGGGGCGGGGGCAGATACGCAGTATTTT
CAWSVGQGAGADTQYF
>.|TRBJ2-1|TRBV5-1|few
TGCGCCAGCAGCGTACCAGCGTACAATGAGCAGTTCTTC
CASSVPAYNEQFF
>.|TRBJ1-5|TRBV7-2|once
TGTGCCAGCAGCCACAGGGACAGCAATCAGCCCCAGCATTTT
CASSHRDSNQPQHF
>.|TRBJ1-3|TRBV19|.
TGTGCCAGTAGTATCAGGGACATCGGCACCGGAAACACCATATATTTT
CASSIRDIGTGNTIYF
>TRBD1|TRBJ1-1|TRBV2|.
TGTGCCAGCACCAGGGGGCGAGTGACTGAAGCTTTCTTT
CASTRGRVTEAFF
>.|TRBJ2-3|TRBV7-9|.
TGTGCCAGCAGCTTAGTACGGTCCTCAGGGACAGATACGCAGTATTTT
CASSLVRSSGTDTQYF
>.|TRBJ1-6|TRBV5-3|once
TGTGCCAGAAGACACCGGGGGGAGAACGGTTCACCCCTCCACTTT
CARRHRGENGSPLHF
>TRBD2|TRBJ2-7|TRBV9|.
TGTGCCAGCAGCGTAGGCGGGGGGGCCCACGAGCAGTACTTC
CASSVGGGAHEQYF
>TRBD2|TRBJ2-2|TRBV4-2|.
TGTGCCAGCAGCCAACCCGCGGGACTAGCGGGAGGGGGGTACACCGGGGAGCTGTTTTTT
CASSQPAGLAGGGYTGELFF
>TRBD2|TRBJ2-7|TRBV19|.
TGTGCCAGTAGTACTCGGGGACTAGCGGGATCCTTATCCTACGAGCAGTACTTC
CASSTRGLAGSLSYEQYF
>TRBD1|TRBJ1-3|TRBV6-1|.
TGTGCCAGCAGTGACCAAACAGGGGTCGGAAACACCATATATTTT
CASSDQTGVGNTIYF
>.|TRBJ1-2|TRBV20-1|.
TGCACCGTAGAGGGAAAATATGGCTACACCTTC
CTVEGKYGYTF
>TRBD1|TRBJ1-2|TRBV27|.
TGTGCCAGCAGTTCGACAGGGAACTATGGCTACACCTTC
CASSSTGNYGYTF
>.|TRBJ2-1|TRBV11-2|.
TGTGCCAGCAGCTTAATGGAACTACTAACATACAATGAGCAGTTCTTC
CASSLMELLTYNEQFF
>.|TRBJ2-3|TRBV11-2|once
TGTGCCAGCAGCTTAGCACAGAGCACAGATACGCAGTATTTT
CASSLAQSTDTQYF
>.|TRBJ1-4|TRBV2|.
TGTGCCAGCAGTGAAAGCCATGAAAAACTGTTTTTT
CASSESHEKLFF
>TRBD2|TRBJ2-7|TRBV5-1|.
TGCGCCAGCAGCAGGACCGGGACTAGCGGATCCTACGAGCAGTACTTC
CASSRTGTSGSYEQYF
>.|TRBJ1-1|TRBV30|.
TGTGCCTGGAGCAGGGGTCCGAACACTGAAGCTTTCTTT
CAWSRGPNTEAFF
>.|TRBJ2-1|TRBV14|.
TGTGCCAGCAGCCAAGGGACTTGGTACGGACCCTGGAGCTCCTACAATGAGCAGTTCTTC
CASSQGTWYGPWSSYNEQFF
>.|TRBJ2-3|TRBV27|.
TGTGCCAGCAGTTTAATGGTCCAGAGCACAGATACGCAGTATTTT
CASSLMVQSTDTQYF
>TRBD1|TRBJ2-7|TRBV27|.
TGTGCCAGCAGGGTCAGGGGGTTTAACGAGCAGTACTTC
CASRVRGFNEQYF
>.|TRBJ2-1|TRBV28|.
TGTGCCAGCAGTGACCCCCTGACAGGGAGGATAGTATTGGGTTACAATGAGCAGTTCTTC
CASSDPLTGRIVLGYNEQFF
>TRBD2|TRBJ2-7|TRBV27|.
TGTGCCAGCAGTCCGTTCGCTAGCGGGACCTTATCCCTCTACGAGCAGTACTTC
CASSPFASGTLSLYEQYF
>.|TRBJ2-1|TRBV11-3|.
TGTGCCAGCAGCTTAGACAGGGCCGCCTACAATGAGCAGTTCTTC
CASSLDRAAYNEQFF
>TRBD2|TRBJ2-4|TRBV7-8|once
TGTGCCAGCAGCTCCTACCGTATTCTAGCGGGTTTGTCTCCAGGGTCCAAAAACATTCAGTACTTC
CASSSYRILAGLSPGSKNIQYF
>TRBD1|TRBJ1-1|TRBV30|.
TGTGCCTGGAACAGGGGGCTAAGGAACACTGAAGCTTTCTTT
CAWNRGLRNTEAFF
>TRBD1|TRBJ2-7|TRBV7-2|.
TGTGCCAGCAGCTTAGCGTTGGGTCAGACAGGGTCTTGGTACGAGCAGTACTTC
CASSLALGQTGSWYEQYF
>TRBD2|TRBJ2-1|TRBV29-1|.
TGCAGCGTCGACGGGACTAGCGGGCGCTACAATGAGCAGTTCTTC
CSVDGTSGRYNEQFF
>.|TRBJ1-1|TRBV28|.
TGTGCCAGCAGTTTAGCGGGGTTCAACACTGAAGCTTTCTTT
CASSLAGFNTEAFF
>TRBD1|TRBJ1-2|TRBV5-1|.
TGCGCCAGCAGCTTTCTAACCGACAGGGTTAACGATGGCTACACCTTC
CASSFLTDRVNDGYTF
>.|TRBJ1-5|TRBV7-2|.
TGTGCCAGCAGCTTAGTGACGGGGGGCAATCAGCCCCAGCATTTT
CASSLVTGGNQPQHF
>.|TRBJ1-5|TRBV7-6|.
TGTGCCAGCAGCTTAGGAGGCCAGCCCCAGCATTTT
CASSLGGQPQHF
>TRBD2|TRBJ2-5|TRBV5-1|.
TGCGCCAGCAGACAGGGACTAGCGGTCCAAGAGACCCAGTACTTC
CASRQGLAVQETQYF
>.|TRBJ1-5|TRBV19|.
TGTGCCAGTAGTATCAGGGTGGGAAATCAGCCCCAGCATTTT
CASSIRVGNQPQHF
>.|TRBJ1-5|TRBV7-2|.
TGTGCCAGCAGCTTAGTTTCCGCCCTACATCAGCCCCAGCATTTT
CASSLVSALHQPQHF
>.|TRBJ2-7|TRBV5-6|.
TGTGCCAGCAGCTTGTACAGTCTTACATCAAACTACGAGCAGTACTTC
CASSLYSLTSNYEQYF